The entry below gives a single T cell receptor (beta chain) sequence along with its context. This clone occurred a few times. Its binding antigen is unknown. Base qualities are missing; no much larger clone stands one base away. From the cysteine up to the phenylalanine, the CDR3 has a length of 19 residues. This entry keeps only the CDR3 DNA: 57 bases, framed from base 1. Trimming takes 4 bases off V and 7 bases off J; junction bases not matched to a gene: 15. Sequences LNHDA (CDR1) and SQIVND (CDR2) are obtained from the germline V gene (reference sequence). The library was prepared using the immunoSEQ multiplex PCR assay. A mixture of 60 forward primers for TCR Vbeta segments and 13 reverse primers for TCR Jbeta segments was used in the multiplex PCR. The CDR3 region of rearranged TCR beta genes was amplified from genomic DNA with a multiplex PCR assay. The Illumina HiSeq System was used to sequence the amplified TCR beta libraries as 87-base-pair reads. Under the source paper's analysis protocol: Across the 670 or so repertoires, a later analysis counted roughly 84 million unique TCR beta chains, around 11 million of which were shared by at least two donors. Raw reads were error-corrected and collapsed into unique sequences by a nearest-neighbor algorithm in which closely related sequences were merged to remove PCR and sequencing errors. Alignment of CDR3 sequences to IMGT reference sequences was used to assign V, D and J gene segments. For a sequence to be retained, at least a six-nucleotide match to both a V gene segment and a J gene segment was required. Rearrangements were called productive when the CDR3 lacked stop codons and stayed in frame with V and J; all others were non-productive. Following IMGT convention, CDR3 was defined as the stretch from the second conserved V-encoded cysteine to the conserved J-encoded phenylalanine. The earlier analysis of 500 to 750 of the donors excluded any sequence lacking an unambiguous match to a single V gene segment. An earlier analysis of some 610 of the donors called V segments functional above 56.7% productive rearrangements and segregating when the between-donor standard deviation exceeded 5%. A statistical classification framework was developed to diagnose cytomegalovirus status using the catalog of TCR beta chain sequences. V and J gene assignment, in a later analysis, came from comparing TCR nucleotide sequences with IMGT/GENE-DB human TR gene sequences. Using the TCRdist pipeline, a later analysis assigned CDR3 sequences along with most-parsimonious VDJ recombination scenarios. In a later analysis, every TCR beta chain was defined by the combination of its CDR3 amino acid sequence and its V-gene family, and reads without a unique V-gene family were dropped. In a later analysis, nearly 600 highly shared, low-generation-probability nucleotide sequences were removed to address suspected cross-contamination and a sequencing artifact. In a later analysis, a clonal expansion index for each public chain was calculated from normalized within-repertoire ranks of inferred template counts. A later analysis computed generation probabilities with a VDJ recombination model fitted to out-of-frame rearrangements, and checked the results against IGoR. In a later analysis, TCR-TCR, TCR-HLA and TCR-CMV co-occurrence was scored with hypergeometric tests, and a repertoire-size bias correction was applied to TCR pairs. False discovery rates were estimated in a later analysis by permuting HLA or CMV assignments 20 times. In a later analysis, co-occurring TCRs were grouped with DBSCAN, and TCRdist sequence similarity was added when clustering was performed within HLA-allele-positive subsets. Co-occurrence clustering excluded repertoires with fewer than 30,000 or more than 120,000 public chains, plus five with anomalous nucleotide sharing. The table was pulled from immuneACCESS by TCRdb, which kept in-frame rearrangements only. Such tables lose some clones; where checked, under half of the loss comes from unresolved V genes, and the rest has no known cause. The D gene and trimming were derived from the DNA, and the V and J assignments and clone size from that table. The table for this sample lists 40,000 to 55,000 clones; 77% of them were counted only once. In total, the top ten clones hold under 3.5% of the sample.

The data originate from a study of cytomegalovirus exposure and HLA in healthy donors (dated 2017 in TCRdb). About the study as a whole: According to an earlier analysis of 587 of the donors, about 179 million T cells yielded roughly 110 million unique TCR beta sequences and about 300 Gb of sequence data. The number of donors typed differed by locus, with 629-630 for A, B, C, DRB1 and DQB1, more than 500 for DQA1, approximately 580 for DPA1, and some 440 for DPB1. An early release covering more than 500 HLA-typed donors comprised about 300 gigabases of sequencing data and roughly 85 million unique TCR sequences. Besides the first cohort of roughly 660 subjects, a separate validation cohort made up of 90 to 150 different subjects was used. Donor age, sex, ethnicity and CMV serostatus were compiled together with the repertoire data. A later analysis re-analyzed previously published TCR beta repertoires from 660 or so donors and added high-resolution HLA genotyping to study TCR occurrence patterns. The T cell repertoires of 666 subjects were profiled by immunosequencing and related to cytomegalovirus serostatus. The later analysis used no new phenotypic data to find candidate immune exposures, relying instead on TCR beta sequences and their occurrence across donors. A later genetic analysis took genome-wide SNP genotypes for about three fifths of the 666 donors and used that subset as a discovery cohort. On average, roughly 240,000 unique TCR beta nucleotide sequences were sequenced per donor among about 400 genotyped donors of the cohort, with roughly a sixth of those sequences being non-productive. All discovery cohort repertoires had been generated on a single sequencing platform. To decide whether each TCR beta V gene segment behaved as functional or pseudogenic, an earlier analysis of some 600 of the donors relied on high-throughput TCR beta sequencing. Among the roughly 400 genotyped donors, around 81% belonged to the genetic ancestry cluster associated with self-reported Caucasian donors. Both class I and class II loci were covered by HLA typing, at four-digit resolution. High-throughput TCR immunosequencing, statistical association of individual TCRs with disease status, and machine learning were combined to predict cytomegalovirus infection status. The aim of the study was to test whether cataloging public T cell receptors could identify signatures of past pathogen exposure. Because of strong linkage in the cohort, 4 to 6 DR-DQ haplotypes were treated as single units for association and clustering.

What the work shows at the level of the full study, not this receptor alone: Because some donors lacked HLA typing at each locus, the association tests relied only on the typed subset. In the study, approximately 160 TCR beta chains were listed as associated with cytomegalovirus. A further reported finding was that TCR beta sequences accurately predicted the HLA-A and HLA-B alleles for most subjects in the first cohort. In a later analysis, several top co-occurrence clusters were reported to appear linked to parvovirus B19, influenza, CMV and Epstein-Barr virus. The cohort was sequenced for TCR beta chains only, and without alpha or paired-chain data the features that could be detected were limited. In a later genetic analysis, a missense DCLRE1C variant was associated with V-gene and J-gene trimming of TCR beta chains, and the association was replicated in an independent cohort. It was suggested by the authors that the approach could potentially be generalized to other disease states and immunological phenotypes. In a later analysis, HLA-associated TCR beta chains showed more clonal expansion and lower generation probabilities than non-associated chains that were equally common. In vitro tests confirmed that a few of the cytomegalovirus-associated TCR beta chains recognize cytomegalovirus antigens. Strong co-occurrence of HLA alleles, especially DR and DQ, made assigning TCR associations to individual alleles difficult. In an earlier analysis of 587 of the donors, most TCR beta V segments appeared in productive rearrangements about 87% or about 30% of the time, broadly matching IMGT annotations. The classifier was reported to diagnose cytomegalovirus status with high specificity and sensitivity in both the original and validation cohorts. The sequencing pipeline was judged likely to have produced a cluster of highly shared sequence variants as a technical artifact. In a later analysis, most CMV-associated TCR beta chains were found to appear HLA-restricted, with HLA associations seemingly driven largely by CMV exposure. Because the 87-base-pair reads could not distinguish some IMGT-functional V segments, including TRBV6-2 and TRBV6-3, those segments were excluded. The earlier analysis of some 540 of the donors excluded seventeen rarely observed V segments, including chromosome 9 orphons, because counts were too low. Roughly uniform sequencing depth across donors was assumed in presence/absence analyses, although this assumption may not hold. According to a later genetic analysis, donors in an Asian-associated ancestry cluster had fewer N-insertions in productive TCRs than the approximately 690-donor mean. Correlated functional status among segregating V segments might be attributable to linkage disequilibrium, but an unknown experimental factor could not be ruled out. Most TCR sequences were observed very rarely across donors, whereas some public TCRs were present in many individuals. According to a later analysis, TCR association rates differed among HLA loci, with DRB1 alleles showing the most associated TCRs and HLA-C alleles showing the fewest. At a false discovery rate of 0.05, a later analysis linked some 17,000 TCR beta sequences to specific HLA alleles. For the cohort, immune exposure information was limited to CMV serostatus.

In total, roughly 670 healthy bone marrow donors made up the cohort. At the time of sampling, every cohort member was nominally healthy, though immune exposures that went unrecorded were likely present. The donor tested CMV seropositive, placing the donor among the approximately 290 seropositive members of the cohort. A peripheral blood sample was provided by each donor, and peripheral blood mononuclear cells were used for TCR beta sequencing. The Qiagen DNeasy Blood Extraction Kit was used to extract genomic DNA from the blood cell samples. The sequence was obtained from a middle-aged woman in good health and CMV-seropositive. This sequence uses TRBV19 and TRBJ2-1; 14 junctional bases match TRBD2. Sequences were obtained from PBMCs. The CDR3 region: CASSTRTSGGTRVSNEQFF. The DNA reads as follows: TGTGCCAGTAGTACCCGGACTAGCGGGGGGACTAGAGTATCGAATGAGCAGTTCTTC. Reference TRBV19 and TRBJ2-1 genes cover what lies past the CDR3, so the full variable domain is DGGITQSPKYLFRKEGQNVTLSCEQNLNHDAMYWYRQDPGQGLRLIYYSQIVNDFQKGDIAEGYSVSREKKESFPLTVTSAQKNPTAFYLCASSTRTSGGTRVSNEQFFGPGTRLTVL.